This TCR beta chain was documented in a study of siplizumab effects on memory and regulatory T cells. This CDR3 contains 14 residues. V was trimmed by 6 bases and J by 0 bases, leaving 12 bases between them. Germline values: CDR1 SGHTA, CDR2 FQGNSA. Data came from immunoSEQ multiplex PCR; TCRdb stores just in-frame clones and leaves some out. The data contain 87,000 or so clones, about nine tenths of them singletons. This sequence originates from a human donor in good health. This chain joins TRBV7-2 and TRBJ2-7; D might be TRBD1 (5 bases). The source material was CD4+ T cells sorted from blood. The CDR3 spells CASSSQGRSYEQYF. The CDR3 region has the DNA TGTGCCAGCAGTAGCCAGGGTCGCTCCTACGAGCAGTACTTC. Complete variable domain (other parts from reference TRBV7-2 and TRBJ2-7): GAGVSQSPSNKVTEKGKDVELRCDPISGHTALYWYRQSLGQGLEFLIYFQGNSAPDKSGLPSDRFSAERTGGSVSTLTIQRTQQEDSAVYLCASSSQGRSYEQYFGPGTRLTVT.